The clone carrying this T cell receptor (beta chain) was counted at least ten times. These data originate in a study of blood T cell repertoires in COVID-19. Whole-study context: Acute and convalescent COVID-19 specimens originated in the United States, Italy and Spain. PBMCs, B-cell-depleted T cells, or T cells were the source of the cDNA or gDNA that made up the material.

The V and J ends lost 2 bases and 0 bases respectively, with 11 bases between them. The CDR3 consists of 16 residues. The germline V gene encodes CDR1 MNHEY and CDR2 SMNVEV (reference sequence). As processed by the authors: The assay estimated nucleated cells by amplifying reference gene primers. Profiling relied on immunoSEQ multiplex PCR, and the TCRdb table lists in-frame clones only, not all of them. V and J calls and clone size are given by that table; D and trimming were obtained from the DNA. The sample consists of about 35,000 clones, about 85% of them appearing once. V gene TRBV27 combines with J gene TRBJ2-1; tentatively, D is TRBD2 (6 bases). The sample was peripheral blood. This receptor was obtained from a man aged 60-69 years with active or convalescent COVID-19. CDR3 DNA sequence: TGTGCCAGCAGTTTAGGGAGGATGAGCTCCTACAATGAGCAGTTCTTC. Protein product: CASSLGRMSSYNEQFF.